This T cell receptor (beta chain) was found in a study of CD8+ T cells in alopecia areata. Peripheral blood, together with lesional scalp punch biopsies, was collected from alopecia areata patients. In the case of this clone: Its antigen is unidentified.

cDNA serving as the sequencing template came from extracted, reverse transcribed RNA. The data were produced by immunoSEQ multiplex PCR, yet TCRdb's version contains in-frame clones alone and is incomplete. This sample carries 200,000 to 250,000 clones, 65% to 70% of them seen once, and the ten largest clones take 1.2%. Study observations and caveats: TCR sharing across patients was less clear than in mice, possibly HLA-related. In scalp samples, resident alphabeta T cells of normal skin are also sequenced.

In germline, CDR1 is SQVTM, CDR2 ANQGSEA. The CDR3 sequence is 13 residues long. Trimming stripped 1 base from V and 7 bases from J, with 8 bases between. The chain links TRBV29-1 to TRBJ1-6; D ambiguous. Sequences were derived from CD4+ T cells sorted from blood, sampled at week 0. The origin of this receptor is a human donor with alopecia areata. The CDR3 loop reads CSVEGPRNSPLHF. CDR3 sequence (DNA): TGCAGCGTTGAAGGGCCACGAAATTCACCCCTCCACTTT.